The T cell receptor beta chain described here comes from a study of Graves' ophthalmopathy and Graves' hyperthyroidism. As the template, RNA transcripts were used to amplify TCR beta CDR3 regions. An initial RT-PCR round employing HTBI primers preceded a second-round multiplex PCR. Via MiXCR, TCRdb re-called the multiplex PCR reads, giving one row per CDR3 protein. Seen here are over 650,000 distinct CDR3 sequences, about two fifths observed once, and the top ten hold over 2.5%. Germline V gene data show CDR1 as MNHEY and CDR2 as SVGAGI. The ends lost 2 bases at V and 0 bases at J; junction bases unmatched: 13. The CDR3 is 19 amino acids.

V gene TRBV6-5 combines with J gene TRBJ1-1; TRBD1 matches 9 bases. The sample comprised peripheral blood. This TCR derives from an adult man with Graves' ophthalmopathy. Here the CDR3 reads CASSYPLLGQGRLNTEAFF. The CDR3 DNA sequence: TGTGCCAGCAGTTACCCCCTTCTAGGACAGGGGAGGCTGAACACTGAAGCTTTCTTT.